This T cell receptor (beta chain) was found in a study of blood T cell repertoires in COVID-19. This clone came up a few times. Repertoires were generated with immunoSEQ multiplex PCR, while TCRdb's copy carries only in-frame clones and drops some. The table lists 150,000 to 200,000 clones, approximately 85% of them singletons. Germline lookup yields CDR1 LGHNA and CDR2 YSLEER. The CDR3 length is 14 residues. With 4 bases removed from V and 4 bases from J, the gap between germline ends came to 13 bases. The sequence was collected from an elderly woman with acute or convalescent COVID-19. This chain links TRBV4-3 with TRBJ1-1, with D unresolved. The specimen was peripheral blood. CDR3 DNA: TGCGCCAGCAGCCCCACAACGGGGTTCACTGAAGCTTTCTTT. Its protein is CASSPTTGFTEAFF.